The subject of this entry is one TCR beta chain. Trimming removed 4 bases from V and 1 base from J, with 12 bases in between. Germline V gene lookup returns CDR1 SGHAT and CDR2 FQNNGV. This CDR3 region has 15 residues. This entry is derived from a study of blood T cell repertoires in COVID-19. Produced via immunoSEQ multiplex PCR; TCRdb's table is partial and in-frame only. The sample has about 210,000 clones, roughly 85% seen once; the top ten hold 4% to 5%. This rearrangement joins TRBV11-2 to TRBJ2-3; D may be TRBD1 (5 bases). The receptor's source is a woman aged 80 or older with acute or convalescent COVID-19. The specimen sequenced was peripheral blood. In DNA form, the CDR3 reads TGTGCCAGCAGCTGGGCTACAGGCGGCACAGATACGCAGTATTTT. It specifies CASSWATGGTDTQYF.